This T cell receptor beta chain is drawn from a study of blood T cell repertoires in COVID-19. Study-level background: Collection of acute and convalescent COVID-19 samples took place in the United States, Italy and Spain.

This clone occurred once. In the same sample, other DNA sequences code for this CDR3. The germline V gene encodes CDR1 LNHDA and CDR2 SQIVND (reference sequence). The CDR3 totals 14 residues. Trimming took 3 bases from V and 5 from J, leaving 8 bases between them. The Seattle patients, enrolled during active infection, were followed longitudinally. Here immunoSEQ multiplex PCR was the method, and the copy in TCRdb shows in-frame clones only, minus some. Of approximately 150,000 clones detected, about 92% appear once; the ten largest clones hold approximately 2%. The sequence was obtained from a woman aged 55-70 years with COVID-19, enrolled during active disease. The sequencing input was peripheral blood. This rearrangement joins TRBV19 to TRBJ1-6; a weak D match, TRBD1 (5 bases). CDR3 loop: CASSIVGHNSPLHF. Here the CDR3 DNA reads TGTGCCAGTAGTATCGTGGGGCATAATTCACCCCTCCACTTT.